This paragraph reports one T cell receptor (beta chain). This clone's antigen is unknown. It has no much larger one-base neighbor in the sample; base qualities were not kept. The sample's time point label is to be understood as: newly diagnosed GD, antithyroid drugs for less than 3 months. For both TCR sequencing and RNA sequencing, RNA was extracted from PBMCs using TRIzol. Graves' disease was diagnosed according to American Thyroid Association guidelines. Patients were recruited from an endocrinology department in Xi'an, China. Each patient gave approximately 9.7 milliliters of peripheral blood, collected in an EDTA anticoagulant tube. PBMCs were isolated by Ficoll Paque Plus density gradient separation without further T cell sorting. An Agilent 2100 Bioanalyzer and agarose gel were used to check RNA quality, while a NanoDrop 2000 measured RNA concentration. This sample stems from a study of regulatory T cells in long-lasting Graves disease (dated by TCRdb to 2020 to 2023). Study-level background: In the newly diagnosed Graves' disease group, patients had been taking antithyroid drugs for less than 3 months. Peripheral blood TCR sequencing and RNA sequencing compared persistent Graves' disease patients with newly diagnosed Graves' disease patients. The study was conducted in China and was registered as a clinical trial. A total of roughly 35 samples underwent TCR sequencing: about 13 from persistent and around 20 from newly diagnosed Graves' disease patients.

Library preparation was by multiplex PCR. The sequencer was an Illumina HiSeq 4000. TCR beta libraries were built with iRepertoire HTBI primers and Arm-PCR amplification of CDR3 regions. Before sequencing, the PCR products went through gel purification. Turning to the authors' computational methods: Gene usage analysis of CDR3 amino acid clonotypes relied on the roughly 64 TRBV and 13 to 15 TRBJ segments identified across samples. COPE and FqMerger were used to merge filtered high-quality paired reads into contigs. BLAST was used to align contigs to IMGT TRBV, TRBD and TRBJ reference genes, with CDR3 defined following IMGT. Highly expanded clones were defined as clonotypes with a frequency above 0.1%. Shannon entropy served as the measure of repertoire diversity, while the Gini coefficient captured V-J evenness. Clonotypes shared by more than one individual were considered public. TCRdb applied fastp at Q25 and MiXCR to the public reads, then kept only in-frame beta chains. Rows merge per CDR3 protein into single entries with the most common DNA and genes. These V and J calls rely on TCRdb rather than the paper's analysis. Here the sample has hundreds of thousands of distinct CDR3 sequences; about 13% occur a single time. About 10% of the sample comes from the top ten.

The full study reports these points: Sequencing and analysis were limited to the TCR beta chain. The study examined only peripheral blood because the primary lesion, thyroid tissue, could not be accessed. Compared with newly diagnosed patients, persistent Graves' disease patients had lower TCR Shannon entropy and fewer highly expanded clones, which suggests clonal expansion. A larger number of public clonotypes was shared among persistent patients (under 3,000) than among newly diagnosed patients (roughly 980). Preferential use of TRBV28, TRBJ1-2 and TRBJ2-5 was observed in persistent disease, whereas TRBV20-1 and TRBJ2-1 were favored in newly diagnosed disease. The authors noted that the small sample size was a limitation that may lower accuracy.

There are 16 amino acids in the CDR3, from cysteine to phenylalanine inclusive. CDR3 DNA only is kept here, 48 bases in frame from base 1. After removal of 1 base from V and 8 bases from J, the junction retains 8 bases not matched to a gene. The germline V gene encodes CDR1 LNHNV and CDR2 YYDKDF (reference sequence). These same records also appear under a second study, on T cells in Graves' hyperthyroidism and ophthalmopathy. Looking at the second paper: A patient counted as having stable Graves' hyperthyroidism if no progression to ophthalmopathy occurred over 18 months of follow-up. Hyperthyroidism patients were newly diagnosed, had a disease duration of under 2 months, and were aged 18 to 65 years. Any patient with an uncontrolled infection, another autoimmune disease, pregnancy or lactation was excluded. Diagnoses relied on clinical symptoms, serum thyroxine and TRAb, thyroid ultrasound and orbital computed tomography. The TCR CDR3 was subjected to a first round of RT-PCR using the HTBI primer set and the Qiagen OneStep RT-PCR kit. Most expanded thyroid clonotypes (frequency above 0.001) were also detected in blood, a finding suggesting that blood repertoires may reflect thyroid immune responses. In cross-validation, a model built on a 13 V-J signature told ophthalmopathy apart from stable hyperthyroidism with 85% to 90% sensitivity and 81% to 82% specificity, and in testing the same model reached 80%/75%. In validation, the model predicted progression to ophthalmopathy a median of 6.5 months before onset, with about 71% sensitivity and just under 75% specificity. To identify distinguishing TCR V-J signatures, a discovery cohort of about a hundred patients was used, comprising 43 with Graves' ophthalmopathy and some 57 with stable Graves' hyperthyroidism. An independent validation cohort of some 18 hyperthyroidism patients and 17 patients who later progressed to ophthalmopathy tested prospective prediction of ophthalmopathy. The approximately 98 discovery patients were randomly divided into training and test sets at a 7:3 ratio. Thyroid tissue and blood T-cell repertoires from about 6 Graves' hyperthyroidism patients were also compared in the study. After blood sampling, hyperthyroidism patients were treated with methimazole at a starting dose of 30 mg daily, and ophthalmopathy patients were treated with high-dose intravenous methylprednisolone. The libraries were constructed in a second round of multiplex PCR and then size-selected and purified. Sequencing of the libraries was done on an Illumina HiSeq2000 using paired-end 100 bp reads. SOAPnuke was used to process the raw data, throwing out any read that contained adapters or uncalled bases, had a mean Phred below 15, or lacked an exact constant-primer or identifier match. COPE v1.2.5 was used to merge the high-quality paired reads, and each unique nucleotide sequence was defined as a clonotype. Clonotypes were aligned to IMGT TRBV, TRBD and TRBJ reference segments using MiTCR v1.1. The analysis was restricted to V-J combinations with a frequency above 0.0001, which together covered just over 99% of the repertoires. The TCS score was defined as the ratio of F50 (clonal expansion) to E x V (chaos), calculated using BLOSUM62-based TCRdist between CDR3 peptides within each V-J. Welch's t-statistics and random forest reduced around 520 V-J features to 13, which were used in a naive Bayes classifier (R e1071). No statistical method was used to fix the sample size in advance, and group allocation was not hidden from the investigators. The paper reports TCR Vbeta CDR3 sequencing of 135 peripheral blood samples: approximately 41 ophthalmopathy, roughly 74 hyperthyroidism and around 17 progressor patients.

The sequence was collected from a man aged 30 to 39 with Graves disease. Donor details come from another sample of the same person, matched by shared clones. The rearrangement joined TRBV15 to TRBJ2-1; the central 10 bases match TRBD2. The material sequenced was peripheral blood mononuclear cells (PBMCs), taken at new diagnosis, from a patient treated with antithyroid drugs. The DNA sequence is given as TGTGCCACCAGCAGAGGATTGGGGCTAGCGGGAGATGAGCAGTTCTTC. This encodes CATSRGLGLAGDEQFF.